A single sample is the source of the 3 T cell receptor beta chains below, sequenced in a study of shared clonotypes between healthy human individuals. Data came from immunoSEQ multiplex PCR; TCRdb stores just in-frame clones and leaves some out. The sample yields 400,000 or so clones, roughly 96% seen once. The sequencing input was memory CD8+ T cells sorted from blood. Subset in this sample: CD45RO+ cells pooled with CCR7-negative TemRA cells. Source of these receptors: a man aged 30 to 45 in good health.

The table lists this clone with a count of one. The V gene is TRBV19, the J gene TRBJ1-5; 10 bases fit TRBD1. The trim removed 2 bases at V and 10 bases at J, leaving 14 bases unmatched. The germline V gene has CDR1 LNHDA and CDR2 SQIVND (reference sequence). The CDR3 runs to 17 residues. CDR3 region: CASSIRGTGALEVPQHF. CDR3 nucleotide sequence: TGTGCCAGTAGTATAAGGGGGACAGGGGCCCTCGAAGTCCCCCAGCATTTT.

The chain joins TRBV19 to TRBJ2-7; D unclear. The CDR3 is 14 residues long. V was clipped by 5 bases and J by 2 bases, with 13 bases between them. Germline V gives CDR1 LNHDA, CDR2 SQIVND (reference sequence). Here the CDR3 reads CASSARLSAYEQYF. For the CDR3, the DNA is TGTGCCAGTAGTGCAAGACTTTCTGCCTACGAGCAGTACTTC. Drawing the rest from reference TRBV19 and TRBJ2-7, the complete variable domain is DGGITQSPKYLFRKEGQNVTLSCEQNLNHDAMYWYRQDPGQGLRLIYYSQIVNDFQKGDIAEGYSVSREKKESFPLTVTSAQKNPTAFYLCASSARLSAYEQYFGPGTRLTVT.

CDR3 residues: CAWRGQANSGNTIYF. DNA for the CDR3: TGTGCCTGGAGGGGACAGGCCAACTCTGGAAACACCATATATTTT. The rearrangement joins TRBV30 to TRBJ1-3, with 8 bases aligning to TRBD1. CDR1 and CDR2 from the germline V gene are GTSNPN and SVGIG (reference sequence). Trimming removed 3 bases from V and 0 bases from J; junction bases left unmatched: 4. CDR3 size: 15 residues. Complete variable domain (other parts from reference TRBV30 and TRBJ1-3): SQTIHQWPATLVQPVGSPLSLECTVEGTSNPNLYWYRQAAGRGLQLLFYSVGIGQISSEVPQNLSASRPQDRQFILSSKKLLLSDSGFYLCAWRGQANSGNTIYFGEGSWLTVV.